The TCR beta chain under discussion was sequenced for a study of shared clonotypes between healthy human individuals. The CDR3 contains 13 residues. Germline values: CDR1 MNHNY, CDR2 SVGAGI (reference sequence). V lost 4 bases and J 2 bases, leaving 9 bases between the germline ends. Genomic DNA from each subset was divided evenly over several immunoSEQ plates. Data came from immunoSEQ multiplex PCR; TCRdb stores just in-frame clones and leaves some out. Here the sample spans around 1.6 million clones, 95% to 99% being singletons. The specimen was naive CD4+ T cells sorted from blood. The subset was: CD45RA+ positively selected. The chain uses TRBV6-6 and TRBJ2-7; a weak D match, TRBD2 (5 bases). This receptor was obtained from a man aged 30 to 39 in good health. This CDR3 reads CASSLTGTYEQYF. In nucleotides, the CDR3 is TGTGCCAGCAGTTTAACGGGGACCTACGAGCAGTACTTC.